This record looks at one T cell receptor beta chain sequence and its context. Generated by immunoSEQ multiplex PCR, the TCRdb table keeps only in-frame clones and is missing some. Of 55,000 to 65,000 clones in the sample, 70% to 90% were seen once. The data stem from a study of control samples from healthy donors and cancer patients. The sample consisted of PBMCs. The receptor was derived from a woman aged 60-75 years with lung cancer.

Here the CDR3 DNA reads TGTGCCAGCAGCTCCCGGACAGGACCGGGCAATCAGCCCCAGCATTTT. Its protein is CASSSRTGPGNQPQHF. The rearrangement uses TRBV7-9 and TRBJ1-5; TRBD1 matches 7 bases. V was pared by 4 bases and J by 2 bases, with 8 bases of the junction left unmatched. CDR1 and CDR2 (germline): SEHNR, FQNEAQ (reference sequence). This CDR3 spans 16 amino acids.